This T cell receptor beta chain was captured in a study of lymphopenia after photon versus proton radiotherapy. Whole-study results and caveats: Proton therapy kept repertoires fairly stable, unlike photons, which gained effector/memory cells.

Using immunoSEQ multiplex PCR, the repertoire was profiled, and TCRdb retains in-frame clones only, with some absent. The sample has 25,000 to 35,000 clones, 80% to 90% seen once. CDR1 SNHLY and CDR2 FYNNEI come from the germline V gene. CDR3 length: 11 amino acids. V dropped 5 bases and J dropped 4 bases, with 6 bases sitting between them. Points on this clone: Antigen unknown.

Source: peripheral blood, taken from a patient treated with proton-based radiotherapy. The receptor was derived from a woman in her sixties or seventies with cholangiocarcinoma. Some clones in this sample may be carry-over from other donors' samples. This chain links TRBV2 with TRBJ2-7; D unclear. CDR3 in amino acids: CASSSQYEQYF. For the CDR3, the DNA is TGTGCCAGCAGTAGCCAATACGAGCAGTACTTC.